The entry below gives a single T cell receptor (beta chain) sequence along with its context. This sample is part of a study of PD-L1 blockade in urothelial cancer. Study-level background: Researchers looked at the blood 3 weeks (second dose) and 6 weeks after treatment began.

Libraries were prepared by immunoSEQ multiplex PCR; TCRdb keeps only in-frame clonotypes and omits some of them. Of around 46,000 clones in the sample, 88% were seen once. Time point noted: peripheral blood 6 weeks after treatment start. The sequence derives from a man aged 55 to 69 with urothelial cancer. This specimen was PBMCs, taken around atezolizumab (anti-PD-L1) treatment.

For the CDR3, the DNA is TGTGCCAGCAGATGGGACAGGGAAATGAACACTGAAGCTTTCTTT. Its translation: CASRWDREMNTEAFF. The V and J genes are TRBV6-1 and TRBJ1-1, with 9 nucleotides matching TRBD1. V gave up 6 bases and J gave up 0 bases; unmatched junction bases: 5. The CDR3 has 15 amino acids. Germline V gives CDR1 MNHNS, CDR2 SASEGT.